Reported below is one TCR beta chain. CDR3 size: 16 residues. Unmatched junction bases numbered 15, after V lost 8 bases and J lost 4 bases. Germline V gene data show CDR1 as SEHNR and CDR2 as FQNEAQ (reference sequence). These data are taken from a study of blood T cell repertoires in COVID-19. Using immunoSEQ multiplex PCR, the repertoire was profiled, and TCRdb retains in-frame clones only, with some absent. The sample has around 300,000 clones, around 88% seen once. The sequence derives from a woman aged 30 to 39 who had recovered from COVID-19. The material sequenced was peripheral blood. The chain recombines TRBV7-9 with TRBJ2-3, with 7 bases fitting TRBD2. The CDR3 protein is CASRPQFAGDPDTQYF. The DNA of the CDR3 is TGTGCCAGCCGACCCCAGTTTGCGGGAGACCCAGATACGCAGTATTTT.